The 6 T cell receptor beta chains presented below share a single source sample, sequenced in a study of shared clonotypes between healthy human individuals. Some clones are missing from TCRdb's copy, which holds only in-frame ones; the method was immunoSEQ multiplex PCR. The table includes some 700,000 clones, about 90% detected once. Sequencing was carried out using memory CD8+ T cells from PBMCs. Subset here: CD45RO+ cells pooled with CCR7-negative TemRA cells. Receptor source: a young man in good health. Some clones in this sample may be carry-over from other donors' samples.

This clone was found a few times. The chain has TRBV29-1 and TRBJ1-4; TRBD1 aligns across 9 bases. Germline trimming cut 6 bases from V and 8 bases from J; bases unmatched to any gene: 13. CDR3 length: 15 residues. The V gene's germline CDR1 is SQVTM and CDR2 ANQGSEA. CDR3 residues: CSVRITGGLGEKLFF. The CDR3 coding sequence is TGCAGCGTCCGTATCACAGGGGGCTTGGGGGAAAAACTGTTTTTT. Looking up the rest from reference TRBV29-1 and TRBJ1-4 gives the full variable domain: SAVISQKPSRDICQRGTSLTIQCQVDSQVTMMFWYRQQPGQSLTLIATANQGSEATYESGFVIDKFPISRPNLTFSTLTVSNMSPEDSSIYLCSVRITGGLGEKLFFGSGTQLSVL.

The CDR3 loop is CASRPGTSGYTGELFF. In DNA form, the CDR3 reads TGTGCCAGCAGGCCGGGGACTAGCGGTTACACCGGGGAGCTGTTTTTT. The gene calls are TRBV28 and TRBJ2-2, with 11 bases that match TRBD2. J lost 3 bases, V lost 6 bases, and 6 bases had no gene match. Per germline, CDR1 MDHEN and CDR2 SYDVKM. The CDR3 contains 16 residues.

This chain links TRBV19 with TRBJ2-1; D might be TRBD1 (6 bases). CDR1 and CDR2 (germline): LNHDA, SQIVND (reference sequence). Trimming left V 3 bases short and J 6 bases short, with 9 bases between. This CDR3 is built from 13 residues. CDR3 amino acids: CASSMGQFNEQFF. The CDR3 DNA follows: TGTGCCAGTAGTATGGGACAATTCAATGAGCAGTTCTTC.

This CDR3 reads CASSPREGSGANVLTF. The DNA of the CDR3 is TGCGCCAGCAGCCCCCGTGAGGGCTCTGGGGCCAACGTCCTGACTTTC. V is TRBV5-1 and J is TRBJ2-6; D perhaps matches TRBD2 (5 bases). The CDR3 sequence is 16 residues long. V gave up 4 bases and J gave up 0 bases, with 11 bases separating them. The V gene's germline CDR1 is SGHRS and CDR2 YFSETQ.

This chain joins TRBV29-1 and TRBJ2-7, with 7 bases aligning to TRBD1. The CDR3 spans 13 residues. Trimming cost V 6 bases and J 3 bases; bases outside gene matches: 8. Looked up from germline, CDR1 is SQVTM and CDR2 is ANQGSEA. CDR3 nucleotide sequence: TGCAGCGTATCCGGGACAGAGAACTACGAGCAGTACTTC. Translated: CSVSGTENYEQYF.

This chain joins TRBV25-1 and TRBJ2-2, with 8 bases matching TRBD1. The V gene's germline CDR1 is MGHDK and CDR2 SYGVNS. V was clipped by 5 bases and J by 7 bases; unmatched bases: 6. The CDR3 length is 14 residues. CDR3 region: CASSTGGSGGELFF. CDR3 sequence (DNA): TGTGCCAGCAGTACAGGGGGATCGGGCGGGGAGCTGTTTTTT.